The source of this T cell receptor beta chain is a study of CD8+ T cells in alopecia areata. Treatment meaning: oral pan-JAK inhibitor, 5-10 mg twice daily. RNA, once extracted, was reverse transcribed into cDNA for use as the sequencing template. Repertoires were generated with immunoSEQ multiplex PCR, while TCRdb's copy carries only in-frame clones and drops some. The data contain roughly 100,000 clones, approximately 84% of them seen just once; the ten biggest clones take up around 10%. CDR1 and CDR2 from the germline V gene are ENHRY and SYGVKD. The ends were cut back, 6 bases at V and 7 bases at J, with 22 bases in the middle. This CDR3 has 16 amino acids.

The chain carries TRBV10-3 and TRBJ2-4, with a possible D match to TRBD1 (5 bases). Sample: CD8+ T cells sorted from blood, taken between weeks 30 and 35, from a patient treated with tofacitinib. The receptor comes from a human donor with alopecia areata. The CDR3 loop reads CAISPVLTETWNIQYF. The CDR3, as DNA: TGTGCCATCAGCCCCGTATTGACAGAAACTTGGAACATTCAGTACTTC.